This T cell receptor beta chain emerged from a study of blood T cell repertoires in COVID-19. Study-wide background: In each case, the material was cDNA or gDNA derived from T cells, B-cell-depleted T cells, or PBMCs.

Study processing details: Reference gene primer amplification gave nucleated cell count estimates. TCRdb's copy holds only in-frame clones and misses some; the assay was immunoSEQ multiplex PCR. That table is the source of V, J and clone size, and D and trimming were worked out from the DNA. The sample includes some 87,000 clones, roughly 79% of them seen just once. The V end was cut by 0 bases, the J end by 10 bases, with 9 bases between. Germline V gene sequence: CDR1 GTSNPN, CDR2 SVGIG (reference sequence). The CDR3 sequence is 11 residues long. The TCR was taken from a human donor in a cohort sampled during active COVID-19. V usage is TRBV30 and J usage is TRBJ1-1; maybe TRBD1 (6 bases). The sequencing input was peripheral blood. The CDR3 loop reads CAWSVQGPAFF. The DNA of the CDR3 is TGTGCCTGGAGTGTACAGGGTCCAGCTTTCTTT.